Listed here are 14 T cell receptor beta chains from one sample, sequenced in a study of blood T cell repertoires in COVID-19 (dated by TCRdb to 2018 to 2021). The library relied on the immunoSEQ multiplex PCR assay. The clones in this table, taken by TCRdb from immuneACCESS, are in-frame only. Not every clone is retained; where verified, under half of the shortfall comes from an unresolved V gene, and the cause of the rest is unknown. The sample table lists 250,000 or so clones, around 88% of them with a count of one. The ten largest clones represent about 1.3% of the sample. The sequencing input was peripheral blood. The source is a man aged 80 or over with acute or convalescent COVID-19.

This clone was seen once. The CDR3: CASRASGYEQYF. The CDR3 DNA reads TGTGCCAGCAGAGCCTCGGGCTACGAGCAGTACTTC. The chain employs TRBV6-5 and TRBJ2-7; D remains unclear. This CDR3 is 12 amino acids long. Trimming stripped 6 bases from V and 3 bases from J, with 9 bases between. The germline CDR1 and CDR2 sequences are MNHEY and SVGAGI.

The rearrangement joins TRBV19 to TRBJ1-3, with unresolved D. Trimming shortened V by 4 bases and J by 0 bases, and 7 bases separated the two germline ends. Germline V CDR1 and CDR2: LNHDA, SQIVND (reference sequence). The CDR3 covers 14 residues. The CDR3 DNA is TGTGCCAGTAGTAGCGGATACTCTGGAAACACCATATATTTT. This sequence encodes CASSSGYSGNTIYF.

The CDR3 DNA follows: TGTGCCAGCAGCTTTACGACAGGGAGTAACTATGGCTACACCTTC. Translating it yields CASSFTTGSNYGYTF. The V and J genes are TRBV7-2 and TRBJ1-2, with 7 bases lining up with TRBD1. The germline gives CDR1 SGHTA, CDR2 FQGNSA. The CDR3 runs 15 residues. J gave up 1 base and V 3 bases, and 5 bases lay outside the gene matches.

In its sample, this clone was seen a few times. J is TRBJ2-3 and V is TRBV11-2; 7 bases line up with TRBD1. Trimming cost V 5 bases and J 2 bases; bases outside gene matches: 7. Germline V gives CDR1 SGHAT, CDR2 FQNNGV. The CDR3 length is 15 residues. CDR3: CASSPNRGTTDTQYF. The CDR3 DNA is TGTGCCAGCAGCCCCAACAGGGGTACCACAGATACGCAGTATTTT.

The gene calls are TRBV2 and TRBJ2-2, with 9 bases aligning to TRBD2. Germline values: CDR1 SNHLY, CDR2 FYNNEI. With 6 bases clipped from V and 0 bases from J, the junction kept 5 bases outside the gene matches. The CDR3 has 16 amino acids. Here the CDR3 reads CASRGSGGSNTGELFF. The CDR3 DNA sequence: TGTGCCAGCAGGGGTAGCGGGGGCTCGAACACCGGGGAGCTGTTTTTT.

This clone was observed once. V usage is TRBV7-2 and J usage is TRBJ2-3, with D perhaps TRBD1 (5 bases). The V end was cut by 4 bases, the J end by 2 bases, with 10 bases between. This CDR3 is 14 amino acids long. Germline CDR1 SGHTA, CDR2 FQGNSA. The CDR3 DNA follows: TGTGCCAGCAGCTCAGGGTTACACACAGATACGCAGTATTTT. Protein sequence: CASSSGLHTDTQYF.

This chain uses TRBV10-3 with TRBJ1-3; 7 bases map to TRBD1. Germline values: CDR1 ENHRY, CDR2 SYGVKD. The V gene end was trimmed by 4 bases and the J gene end by 10 bases; junction bases not matched to a gene: 10. The CDR3 is 14 amino acids. CDR3: CAISALGQHRTIYF. DNA for the CDR3: TGTGCCATCAGTGCCCTGGGACAGCACCGGACCATATATTTT.

In the case of this clone: This same CDR3 is encoded by further DNA sequences in the sample. The chain carries TRBV24-1 and TRBJ2-7, with 8 bases that match TRBD1. The CDR3 covers 15 residues. CDR1 KGHDR and CDR2 SFDVKD come from the germline V gene. J was trimmed by 4 bases and V by 4 bases; bases with no gene match: 8. CDR3: CATSDPRDRTYEQYF. The DNA of the CDR3 is TGTGCCACCAGTGACCCCCGGGACAGGACATACGAGCAGTACTTC.

This clone was found once. The chain couples TRBV3-1 (or the pseudogene TRBV3-2) to TRBJ2-5; TRBD2 matches 10 bases. V lost 1 base and J lost 4; bases outside the gene matches: 9. Germline lookup yields CDR1 LGHDT and CDR2 YNNKEL (reference sequence). The CDR3 is 17 amino acids. CDR3 nucleotides: TGTGCCAGCAGCCAAGGGCTAGCGGGGGCCGGGGGAGAGACCCAGTACTTC. It specifies CASSQGLAGAGGETQYF.

The chain uses TRBV15 and TRBJ1-3, with a possible D match to TRBD1 (6 bases). Looked up from germline, CDR1 is LNHNV and CDR2 is YYDKDF (reference sequence). The CDR3 spans 15 residues. The V end was cut by 5 bases, the J end by 0 bases, with 11 bases between. The CDR3 spells CATSSGAYSGNTIYF. The CDR3, as DNA: TGTGCCACCAGCTCAGGGGCGTACTCTGGAAACACCATATATTTT.

V usage is TRBV5-1 and J usage is TRBJ1-5; 9 bases are a match to TRBD1. V gave up 4 bases and J gave up 0 bases; unmatched junction bases: 2. CDR1 and CDR2 (germline): SGHRS, YFSETQ. This CDR3 has 15 residues. This CDR3 is CASSRTGVSNQPQHF. The CDR3 DNA follows: TGCGCCAGCAGCCGGACAGGGGTTAGCAATCAGCCCCAGCATTTT.

The chain has TRBV18 and TRBJ1-1, with unresolved D. This CDR3 spans 11 amino acids. The V and J ends lost 3 bases and 7 bases respectively, with 6 bases between them. The germline gives CDR1 KGHSH, CDR2 LQKENI. CDR3 protein: CASSPGDEAFF. DNA for the CDR3: TGTGCCAGCTCACCTGGAGATGAAGCTTTCTTT.

In its sample, this clone was seen a few times. The chain uses TRBV3-1 (or the pseudogene TRBV3-2) and TRBJ2-7, with 9 bases aligning to TRBD1. There are 16 residues in the CDR3. CDR1 is LGHDT and CDR2 is YNNKEL in the germline V gene (reference sequence). Losses at the gene ends were 6 bases for V and 3 bases for J; bases not matched to a gene: 12. CDR3 sequence (DNA): TGTGCCAGCAGTCACACCGGGACAGGGAAATACTACGAGCAGTACTTC. It specifies CASSHTGTGKYYEQYF.

The rearrangement uses TRBV10-3 and TRBJ1-6; tentatively, D is TRBD1 (5 bases). Germline CDR1 and CDR2: ENHRY and SYGVKD. V shed 8 bases and J shed 9 bases, with 14 bases lying between them. There are 13 residues in the CDR3. In DNA, the CDR3 is TGTGCCATCCGAGAAGGGGTGAGTTCACCCCTCCACTTT. It encodes CAIREGVSSPLHF.